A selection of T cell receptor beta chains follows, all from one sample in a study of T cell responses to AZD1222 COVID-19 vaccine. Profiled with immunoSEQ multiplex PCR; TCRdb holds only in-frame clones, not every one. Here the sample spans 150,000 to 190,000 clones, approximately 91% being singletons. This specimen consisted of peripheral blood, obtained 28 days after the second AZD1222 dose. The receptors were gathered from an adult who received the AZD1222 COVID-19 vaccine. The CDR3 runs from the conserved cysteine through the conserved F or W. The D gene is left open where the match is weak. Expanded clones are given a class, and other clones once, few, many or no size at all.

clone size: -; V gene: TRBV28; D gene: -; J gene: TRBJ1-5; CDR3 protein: CASSSLGAILNQPQHF; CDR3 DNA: TGTGCCAGCAGTTCTCTGGGGGCGATACTAAATCAGCCCCAGCATTTT
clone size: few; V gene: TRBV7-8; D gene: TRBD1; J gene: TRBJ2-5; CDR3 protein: CASSLAGTGSQETQYF; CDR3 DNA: TGTGCCAGCAGCTTAGCCGGGACAGGGAGCCAAGAGACCCAGTACTTC
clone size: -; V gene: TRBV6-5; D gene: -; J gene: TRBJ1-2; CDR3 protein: CASSTTNYGYTF; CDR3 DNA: TGTGCCAGCAGCACTACTAACTATGGCTACACCTTC
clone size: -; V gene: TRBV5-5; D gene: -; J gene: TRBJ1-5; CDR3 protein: CASSLESNQPQHF; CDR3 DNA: TGTGCCAGCAGCTTGGAAAGCAATCAGCCCCAGCATTTT
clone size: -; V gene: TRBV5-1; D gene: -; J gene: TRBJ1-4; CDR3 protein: CASSRLGGGTNEKLFF; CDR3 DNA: TGCGCCAGCAGCCGGCTGGGGGGAGGAACTAATGAAAAACTGTTTTTT
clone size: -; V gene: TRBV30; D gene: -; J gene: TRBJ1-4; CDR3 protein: CAWSVTAGNEKLFF; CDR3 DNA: TGTGCCTGGAGTGTAACTGCCGGAAATGAAAAACTGTTTTTT
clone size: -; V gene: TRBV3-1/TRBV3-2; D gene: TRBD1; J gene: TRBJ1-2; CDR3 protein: CASRRGQNYGYTF; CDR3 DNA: TGTGCCAGCAGACGGGGACAGAACTATGGCTACACCTTC
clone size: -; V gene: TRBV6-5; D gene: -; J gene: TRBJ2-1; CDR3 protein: CASSYSNGGVYNEQFF; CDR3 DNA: TGTGCCAGCAGTTACTCGAATGGGGGAGTGTACAATGAGCAGTTCTTC
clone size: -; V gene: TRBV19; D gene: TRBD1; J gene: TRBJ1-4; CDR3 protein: CASSIATGTATNEKLFF; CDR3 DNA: TGTGCCAGTAGTATAGCGACAGGGACTGCAACTAATGAAAAACTGTTTTTT
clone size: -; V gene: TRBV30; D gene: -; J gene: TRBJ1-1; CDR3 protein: CAFEGGFTEAFF; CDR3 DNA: TGTGCCTTCGAGGGGGGATTCACTGAAGCTTTCTTT
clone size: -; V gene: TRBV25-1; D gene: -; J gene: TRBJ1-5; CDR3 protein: CASSDRDTQPQHF; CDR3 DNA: TGTGCCAGCAGTGATAGGGACACCCAGCCCCAGCATTTT